The next 7 T cell receptor beta chains were all read from a single sample in a study of blood T cell repertoires in COVID-19. This table comes from immunoSEQ multiplex PCR, and its TCRdb copy is limited to in-frame clones, with some not included. The sample has 90,000 to 95,000 clones; about 91% are singletons. The sequenced sample consisted of peripheral blood. Receptors were obtained from a woman in her seventies with acute or convalescent COVID-19.

This chain links TRBV9 with TRBJ1-1, with TRBD1 as a possible D gene (6 bases). Trimming took off 5 bases at V and 0 bases at J, with 11 bases between the two ends. CDR1 and CDR2 from the germline V gene are SGDLS and YYNGEE. The CDR3 is 14 amino acids. The CDR3 loop reads CASSGGFMNTEAFF. In DNA, the CDR3 is TGTGCCAGCAGTGGGGGCTTTATGAACACTGAAGCTTTCTTT.

This chain joins TRBV27 and TRBJ2-7; TRBD1 matches at 7 bases. Germline-derived CDR1 and CDR2 are MNHEY and SMNVEV (reference sequence). The CDR3 loop spans 14 amino acids. V was pared by 3 bases and J by 2 bases, with 4 bases of the junction left unmatched. The CDR3 DNA reads as TGTGCCAGCAGTTTCTCCAGGGGGACCTACGAGCAGTACTTC. Translated, it gives CASSFSRGTYEQYF.

This clone has more than one count but fewer than ten. V gene TRBV7-9 combines with J gene TRBJ2-7; possible D gene TRBD1, 5 bases. Trimming pared 5 bases from V and 6 bases from J, leaving 14 bases between. CDR3 length equals 13 residues. In germline, CDR1 is SEHNR, CDR2 FQNEAQ (reference sequence). The CDR3 DNA reads TGTGCCAGCAGCATAACCACAGGTATCGAGCAGTACTTC. Translating it yields CASSITTGIEQYF.

This clone has just a few counts. The rearrangement joins TRBV3-1 (or the pseudogene TRBV3-2) to TRBJ1-3; 10 bases are a match to TRBD1. Germline CDR1 reads LGHDT; CDR2 reads YNNKEL (reference sequence). This CDR3 region has 16 residues. The V and J ends lost 2 bases and 3 bases, in that order; junction bases with no gene match: 4. The CDR3 is CASSQTGTGVGNTIYF. The CDR3 DNA reads as TGTGCCAGCAGCCAAACCGGGACAGGGGTTGGAAACACCATATATTTT.

This chain joins TRBV5-4 and TRBJ2-5; 7 nucleotides agree with TRBD1. The CDR3 has 13 amino acids. CDR1 is SGHNT and CDR2 is YYREEE in the germline V gene (reference sequence). The junction had 11 bases not matched to a gene; V was cut back by 8 bases and J by 7 bases. DNA of the CDR3: TGTGCCAGTAGCAAGACAGGGATGGGGACCCAGTACTTC. Translation gives CASSKTGMGTQYF.

J is TRBJ2-3 and V is TRBV30; 7 bases fit TRBD2. The CDR3 loop spans 15 amino acids. Germline V gives CDR1 GTSNPN, CDR2 SVGIG (reference sequence). Unmatched junction bases numbered 6, after V lost 3 bases and J lost 0 bases. The CDR3 DNA sequence: TGTGCCTGGAGGGAAAAAGCGGGGAGCACAGATACGCAGTATTTT. This encodes CAWREKAGSTDTQYF.

The rearrangement links TRBV9 to TRBJ1-1; D is unresolved. V was shortened by 0 bases and J by 1 base, with 10 bases between the two germline ends. This CDR3 comprises 15 residues. Germline V gives CDR1 SGDLS, CDR2 YYNGEE. This CDR3 is CASSVVGVANTEAFF. The CDR3 coding sequence is TGTGCCAGCAGCGTAGTCGGGGTGGCGAACACTGAAGCTTTCTTT.